Included here is one T cell receptor (beta chain) sequence, with context. This sample stems from a study of T cells in Graves' hyperthyroidism and ophthalmopathy. The germline gives CDR1 SEHNR, CDR2 FQNEAQ (reference sequence). Trimming took 0 bases from V and 4 from J, leaving 10 bases between them. This CDR3 contains 16 residues. Aged 18 to 65, the patients had hyperthyroidism that was newly diagnosed and had lasted under 2 months. Based on clinical symptoms, serum thyroxine and TRAb, thyroid ultrasound and orbital computed tomography, diagnoses were reached. Fresh peripheral blood, 10 ml, yielded the PBMCs. Amplified regions were TCR beta CDR3 sequences from RNA transcripts. First-round RT-PCR of the TCR CDR3 relied on the HTBI primer set. MiXCR, applied by TCRdb to the multiplex PCR reads, yields one record per CDR3 protein. The sample has about 700,000 distinct CDR3 sequences, about 14% seen once.

The chain is built from TRBV7-9 and TRBJ2-6; D unresolved. Sequenced input: blood. The source of this sequence is a young woman with Graves' hyperthyroidism. CDR3 DNA sequence: TGTGCCAGCAGCTTAGCTACGGGCACCGGGGCCAACGTCCTGACTTTC. This sequence encodes CASSLATGTGANVLTF.